This TCR beta chain was sequenced during a study of sequential checkpoint blockade in melanoma. Germline V CDR1 and CDR2: MNHGY, SAAAGT. The CDR3 contains 14 residues. V was cut by 6 bases and J by 5 bases, with 14 bases left in between. The method was immunoSEQ multiplex PCR; TCRdb's version includes in-frame clones alone and lacks a portion of them. Counted here are over a thousand clones, approximately 23% occurring once; the ten biggest clones make up 8% to 9.5%. Treatment of the sample: randomized to nivolumab then ipilimumab (arm A) or the reverse (arm B). This TCR derives from a human donor with melanoma. V gene TRBV6-8 combines with J gene TRBJ2-1, with D perhaps TRBD1 or TRBD2 (5 bases each). The starting material was tumor tissue (inferred from file names), obtained from a patient given nivolumab and ipilimumab in sequence. Written as DNA, the CDR3 is TGTGCCAGCAGAACCCGGGACGTCAACAATGAGCAGTTCTTC. Protein sequence: CASRTRDVNNEQFF.